Listed here are 5 T cell receptor beta chains from one sample, sequenced in a study of OX40 agonist ivuxolimab in advanced cancers. The table came from immunoSEQ multiplex PCR; TCRdb's copy has only in-frame clones and leaves some out. This table holds about 19,000 clones, 83% found once. The material sequenced was CD4+ or CD8+ T cells sorted from blood, taken in a trial of the OX40 agonist ivuxolimab. The receptor source for this set is an adult with an advanced solid tumor such as melanoma, head and neck, liver or kidney cancer.

The J gene is TRBJ1-5, the V gene TRBV5-6; unclear D gene. The CDR3 spans 14 residues. V lost 2 bases and J lost 3, with 9 bases in between. CDR1 and CDR2 from the germline V gene are SGHDT and YYEEEE. Here the CDR3 reads CASSFGRINQPQHF. The CDR3 DNA reads as TGTGCCAGCAGCTTCGGCCGGATCAATCAGCCCCAGCATTTT.

The V and J genes are TRBV7-8 and TRBJ1-5; no definite D call. V gave up 4 bases and J gave up 7 bases, with 17 bases separating them. The CDR3 is 15 residues long. The germline V gene has CDR1 SGHVS and CDR2 FQNEAQ. Here the CDR3 reads CASSSLRESSQPQHF. The CDR3 DNA sequence: TGTGCCAGCAGCTCCCTGAGAGAGTCGTCGCAGCCCCAGCATTTT.

Turning to this clone: An end of the junction differs from the germline gene, which may be a read error. As DNA, the CDR3 is TGTGCCAGCAGTCAAGGAGAGACAAACTATGGCTACACCTTC. Translating gives CASSQGETNYGYTF. The chain carries TRBV4-2 and TRBJ1-2; D gene unclear. Germline V gives CDR1 LGHNA, CDR2 YNFKEQ. The CDR3 totals 14 residues.

The rearrangement joins TRBV11-2 to TRBJ2-2; D assignment may be TRBD1 or TRBD2 (5 bases each). The ends were cut back, 2 bases at V and 7 bases at J, with 26 bases in the middle. CDR1 SGHAT and CDR2 FQNNGV come from the germline V gene. The CDR3 contains 19 residues. Here the CDR3 DNA reads TGTGCCAGCAGCTTATTAGGGGACCCGGGGCCATTCTTGAGCGGGGAGCTGTTTTTT. Amino acid sequence: CASSLLGDPGPFLSGELFF.

This clone was seen once. The rearrangement uses TRBV29-1 and TRBJ1-1, with 8 bases that match TRBD1. From germline, CDR1 is SQVTM and CDR2 ANQGSEA. With V trimmed by 8 bases and J by 1 base, 12 bases remained unmatched. The length of the CDR3 is 15 residues. Here the CDR3 DNA reads TGCAGCTCGAATCCAGGGACAGGCCAGAACACTGAAGCTTTCTTT. Translated, it gives CSSNPGTGQNTEAFF.